These 11 T cell receptor beta chains share one sample of origin, sequenced in a study of siplizumab effects on memory and regulatory T cells. Repertoires were generated with immunoSEQ multiplex PCR, while TCRdb's copy carries only in-frame clones and drops some. The sample contains about 40,000 clones, roughly 90% of which appear only once. Sequenced sample: naive CD4+ T cells sorted from blood. These receptors all stem from a human donor in good health.

The rearrangement uses TRBV18 and TRBJ2-5, with a possible D match to TRBD1 (5 bases). CDR1 is KGHSH and CDR2 is LQKENI in the germline V gene. V dropped 2 bases and J dropped 1 base, with 14 bases sitting between them. The CDR3 has 16 amino acids. CDR3 amino acids: CASSPVTGGTQETQYF. CDR3 DNA sequence: TGTGCCAGCTCACCAGTAACAGGTGGAACCCAAGAGACCCAGTACTTC.

The chain combines TRBV5-1 with TRBJ1-1; tentative D call: TRBD1 (6 bases). In germline, CDR1 is SGHRS, CDR2 YFSETQ. This CDR3 comprises 16 residues. V was cut by 3 bases and J by 1 base, with 16 bases left in between. CDR3 DNA: TGCGCCAGCAGCTGGGGACCGGGACAAGCGAACACTGAAGCTTTCTTT. It is translated as CASSWGPGQANTEAFF.

The chain has TRBV5-1 and TRBJ1-6; the D gene is possibly TRBD1 (5 bases). From germline, CDR1 is SGHRS and CDR2 YFSETQ. The V end was cut by 4 bases, the J end by 4 bases, with 9 bases between. The CDR3 extends over 14 amino acids. The CDR3 coding sequence is TGCGCCAGCAGCGAGACAGTTTATAATTCACCCCTCCACTTT. Translating it yields CASSETVYNSPLHF.

This clone was recorded once. The chain employs TRBV4-1 and TRBJ1-1, with 7 bases matching TRBD1. With V trimmed by 1 base and J by 4 bases, 6 bases remained unmatched. CDR1 MGHRA and CDR2 YSYEKL come from the germline V gene. This CDR3 contains 15 residues. The CDR3 region is CASSQVPAGGTEAFF. CDR3 nucleotides: TGCGCCAGCAGCCAAGTTCCGGCAGGGGGCACTGAAGCTTTCTTT.

The chain couples TRBV6-5 to TRBJ1-1; 7 bases line up with TRBD1. V lost 2 bases, J lost 0 bases, and 3 bases stayed unmatched. The germline V gene encodes CDR1 MNHEY and CDR2 SVGAGI. The CDR3 totals 15 residues. The CDR3 protein is CASSYPGTVNTEAFF. In DNA form, the CDR3 reads TGTGCCAGCAGTTACCCGGGGACAGTGAACACTGAAGCTTTCTTT.

The J gene is TRBJ1-5, the V gene TRBV5-1, with TRBD1 identical over 7 bases. Germline V gives CDR1 SGHRS, CDR2 YFSETQ. Trimming cost V 2 bases and J 4 bases; bases outside gene matches: 6. The CDR3 has 15 amino acids. CDR3 residues: CASSLGQGGNQPQHF. CDR3 in DNA: TGCGCCAGCAGCTTAGGGCAGGGGGGGAATCAGCCCCAGCATTTT.

The chain combines TRBV18 with TRBJ2-3, with D unresolved. V was trimmed by 2 bases and J by 4 bases, leaving 19 bases between them. Per the germline V gene, CDR1 is KGHSH and CDR2 is LQKENI. The CDR3 has 17 residues. Here the CDR3 DNA reads TGTGCCAGCTCACCAACCGGAGCAGGAATTGGGGCAGATACGCAGTATTTT. This translates into CASSPTGAGIGADTQYF.

This clone was picked up a small number of times. The rearrangement uses TRBV2 and TRBJ1-1; a possible D gene is TRBD1 (5 bases). Germline values: CDR1 SNHLY, CDR2 FYNNEI. The V and J ends lost 3 bases and 5 bases respectively, with 10 bases between them. The CDR3 loop spans 13 amino acids. The CDR3 sequence: CASSDQGRTEAFF. CDR3 sequence (DNA): TGTGCCAGCAGTGACCAGGGTCGAACTGAAGCTTTCTTT.

The rearrangement uses TRBV5-1 and TRBJ2-3, with 9 positions matching TRBD2. This CDR3 spans 16 amino acids. Trimming removed 4 bases from V and 0 bases from J; junction bases left unmatched: 6. The germline CDR1 and CDR2 sequences are SGHRS and YFSETQ. In DNA form, the CDR3 reads TGCGCCAGCAGCGGGGCTAGCGGGATTAGCACAGATACGCAGTATTTT. Translated: CASSGASGISTDTQYF.

The chain links TRBV6-5 to TRBJ2-5; possible D gene TRBD1, 6 bases. The CDR3 is made up of 14 amino acids. The germline V gene has CDR1 MNHEY and CDR2 SVGAGI. The V gene lost 8 bases and the J gene lost 1 base, with 14 bases spanning the gap. In nucleotides, the CDR3 is TGTGCCAGCCGCCGACAGGCCCTCCAAGAGACCCAGTACTTC. It is translated as CASRRQALQETQYF.

The rearrangement joins TRBV21-1 to TRBJ2-5. TRBV21-1 counts as a pseudogene. This CDR3 is 12 amino acids long. The CDR3 here is CASSGIEETQYF. In DNA form, the CDR3 reads TGTGCCAGCAGCGGGATCGAAGAGACCCAGTACTTC.